Each of the 29 T cell receptor beta chains below was sequenced from the same sample in a study of CD8 T cells in Susac syndrome. Reverse transcription of 0.5 to 1 ug RNA was performed with random hexamers. TCRdb processed the immunoSEQ multiplex PCR reads anew with MiXCR; each CDR3 protein has one entry. There are more than 150,000 distinct CDR3 sequences in the sample; approximately 94% occur only once, and about 0.12% lies in the top ten. Sequenced input: CD4+ T cells from PBMCs. The receptor source for this set is a human donor with Susac syndrome.

The chain employs TRBV7-9 and TRBJ1-6; no definite D call. CDR1 is SEHNR, CDR2 FQNEAQ, per germline (reference sequence). The V gene lost 1 base and the J gene lost 7 bases, with 8 bases spanning the gap. The CDR3 extends over 14 amino acids. The CDR3 loop reads CASSLVGGNSPLHF. The CDR3 nucleotides read TGTGCCAGCAGCTTAGTCGGTGGCAATTCACCCCTCCACTTT.

V is TRBV2 and J is TRBJ1-2; the match to TRBD1 covers 7 bases. The length of the CDR3 is 14 residues. Germline V gene lookup returns CDR1 SNHLY and CDR2 FYNNEI. V shed 5 bases and J 8 bases; nucleotides not matched to a gene: 11. CDR3 region: CASSKSTGEGGYTF. The CDR3 DNA sequence: TGTGCCAGCAGTAAATCCACAGGGGAAGGAGGCTACACCTTC.

CDR3 DNA sequence: TGCGCCAGCAGCTTGGATCTGGGGAAAGAGACCCAGTACTTC. Protein sequence: CASSLDLGKETQYF. The V and J genes are TRBV5-1 and TRBJ2-5; D uncertain. Germline V gene sequence: CDR1 SGHRS, CDR2 YFSETQ. Trimming took off 0 bases at V and 3 bases at J, with 9 bases between the two ends. The CDR3 contains 14 residues.

The chain employs TRBV19 and TRBJ1-1; the match to TRBD1 covers 8 bases. This CDR3 has 14 residues. Germline CDR1 and CDR2: LNHDA and SQIVND (reference sequence). V lost 4 bases, J lost 1 base, and 2 bases stayed unmatched. The CDR3 loop is CASSNGQGNTEAFF. The CDR3 DNA is TGTGCCAGTAGTAACGGACAGGGGAACACTGAAGCTTTCTTT.

This clonotype was observed once. This chain uses TRBV20-1 with TRBJ2-4; 8 bases align to TRBD2. V lost 3 bases and J lost 8; bases outside the gene matches: 12. The germline CDR1 and CDR2 sequences are DFQATT and SNEGSKA (reference sequence). This CDR3 spans 15 amino acids. In nucleotides, the CDR3 is TGCAGTGCTAGCACTAGCGGCCTAGTAGCGGACATTCAGTACTTC. Translation: CSASTSGLVADIQYF.

The CDR3, as DNA: TGCAGCGTGTACCCTGGCGCTACTAGCACAGATACGCAGTATTTT. It specifies CSVYPGATSTDTQYF. The chain has TRBV29-1 and TRBJ2-3; unclear D gene. With 6 bases removed from V and 0 bases from J, the gap between germline ends came to 16 bases. Germline-derived CDR1 and CDR2 are SQVTM and ANQGSEA. The length of the CDR3 is 15 residues.

Concerning this clonotype itself: A junction end diverges from the germline sequence, so it may reflect a read error. This chain uses TRBV7-7 with TRBJ2-5, with 10 bases aligning to TRBD1. CDR1 and CDR2 from the germline V gene are SSHAT and FNYEAQ (reference sequence). The CDR3 spans 14 residues. The CDR3 loop is CASSSPGQGMTQYF. CDR3 DNA sequence: TGTGCTAGCAGCTCACCGGGACAGGGGATGACCCAGTACTTC. Looking up the rest from reference TRBV7-7 and TRBJ2-5 gives the full variable domain: GAGVSQSPRYKVTKRGQDVTLRCDPISSHATLYWYQQALGQGPEFLTYFNYEAQPDKSGLPSDRFSAERPEGSISTLTIQRTEQRDSAMYRCASSSPGQGMTQYFGPGTRLLVL.

This sequence joins TRBV7-2 and TRBJ2-6; D is uncertain. CDR3 length: 15 amino acids. Trimming left V 6 bases short and J 0 bases short, with 9 bases between. CDR1 and CDR2 (germline): SGHTA, FQGNSA. In DNA form, the CDR3 reads TGTGCCAGCAGAATAGGTAGCTCTGGGGCCAACGTCCTGACTTTC. Translated: CASRIGSSGANVLTF.

The gene calls are TRBV11-2 and TRBJ2-1; D may be TRBD1 (5 bases). The CDR3 sequence is 14 residues long. Germline V gene sequence: CDR1 SGHAT, CDR2 FQNNGV. Trimming cost V 3 bases and J 5 bases, with 11 bases left between them. The CDR3: CASSLARVDNEQFF. The CDR3 coding sequence is TGTGCCAGCAGCTTGGCCAGGGTTGACAATGAGCAGTTCTTC. Full variable domain (rest looked up from reference TRBV11-2 and TRBJ2-1): EAGVAQSPRYKIIEKRQSVAFWCNPISGHATLYWYQQILGQGPKLLIQFQNNGVVDDSQLPKDRFSAERLKGVDSTLKIQPAKLEDSAVYLCASSLARVDNEQFFGPGTRLTVL.

The rearrangement uses TRBV3-1 and TRBJ2-5, with D possibly TRBD1 on 5 matching bases. Trimming cost V 5 bases and J 3 bases, with 13 bases left between them. The CDR3 length is 14 residues. Germline CDR1 and CDR2: LGHDT and YNNKEL (reference sequence). CDR3 in amino acids: CASSLTPGKETQYF. Here the CDR3 DNA reads TGTGCCAGCAGCTTGACTCCAGGGAAAGAGACCCAGTACTTC.

V and J are TRBV14 and TRBJ2-2; D is uncertain. This CDR3 comprises 13 residues. Germline values: CDR1 SGHDN, CDR2 FVKESK. Trimming stripped 4 bases from V and 7 bases from J, with 10 bases between. This CDR3 is CASSLRVDGELFF. The CDR3 region has the DNA TGTGCCAGCAGCCTTCGGGTGGACGGGGAGCTGTTTTTT.

This clonotype appeared once. The V call is TRBV29-1, the J call TRBJ2-3; D might be TRBD1 (5 bases). Trimming cost V 3 bases and J 8 bases, with 12 bases left between them. Looked up from germline, CDR1 is SQVTM and CDR2 is ANQGSEA. The CDR3 has 12 amino acids. The CDR3 DNA reads TGCAGCGTTGAGATAGGGGCCCGTACGCAGTATTTT. Its protein is CSVEIGARTQYF.

The rearrangement joins TRBV20-1 to TRBJ2-5; D is ambiguous. Looked up from germline, CDR1 is DFQATT and CDR2 is SNEGSKA (reference sequence). This CDR3 spans 13 amino acids. Trimming cost V 0 bases and J 3 bases, with 8 bases left between them. The CDR3 sequence: CSARDALKETQYF. The CDR3 DNA reads TGCAGTGCTAGAGATGCACTTAAAGAGACCCAGTACTTC.

The chain has TRBV20-1 and TRBJ1-1; no reliable D call. Trimming cost V 1 base and J 12 bases, with 6 bases left between them. Germline CDR1 and CDR2: DFQATT and SNEGSKA (reference sequence). This CDR3 is 9 amino acids long. This chain's CDR3 is CSARARPFF. The CDR3 coding sequence is TGCAGTGCTAGAGCGAGGCCTTTCTTT.

This clonotype appeared once. The chain carries TRBV5-6 and TRBJ2-7; D is unclear. The CDR3 covers 13 residues. Trimming shortened V by 1 base and J by 2 bases, and 7 bases separated the two germline ends. Germline V CDR1 and CDR2: SGHDT, YYEEEE. The CDR3 loop reads CASSLTLPYEQYF. In DNA, the CDR3 is TGTGCCAGCAGCTTGACACTGCCCTACGAGCAGTACTTC.

The chain couples TRBV15 to TRBJ2-1; D gene ambiguous. The V gene lost 0 bases and the J gene lost 10 bases, with 13 bases spanning the gap. Germline V lookup: CDR1 LNHNV, CDR2 YYDKDF (reference sequence). CDR3 length: 14 residues. CDR3 in amino acids: CATSRDQTPREQFF. The CDR3 nucleotides are TGTGCCACCAGCAGAGACCAAACCCCTCGGGAGCAGTTCTTC.

The chain joins TRBV20-1 to TRBJ2-5; 11 bases map to TRBD2. The CDR3 has 15 amino acids. V lost 6 bases to trimming and J lost 1 base; unmatched junction nucleotides: 7. From germline, CDR1 is DFQATT and CDR2 SNEGSKA (reference sequence). The CDR3 sequence is CSARRLAGPQETQYF. CDR3 nucleotides: TGCAGTGCCAGGAGACTAGCGGGGCCCCAAGAGACCCAGTACTTC.

The chain couples TRBV7-9 to TRBJ2-2; 10 bases fit TRBD2. The CDR3 covers 15 residues. CDR1 is SEHNR and CDR2 is FQNEAQ in the germline V gene (reference sequence). V was clipped by 6 bases and J by 6 bases; unmatched bases: 7. The DNA of the CDR3 is TGTGCCAGCAGAGCTAGCGGGAGAGTTTCCGGGGAGCTGTTTTTT. Amino acid sequence: CASRASGRVSGELFF.

The chain's CDR3 is CASSWTSGGTTDTQYF. CDR3 in DNA: TGTGCCAGCAGCTGGACTAGCGGGGGAACCACAGATACGCAGTATTTT. The V and J genes are TRBV7-2 and TRBJ2-3; 13 nucleotides line up with TRBD2. The CDR3 is made up of 16 amino acids. J lost 2 bases, V lost 4 bases, and 3 bases had no gene match. CDR1 is SGHTA, CDR2 FQGNSA, per germline.

V and J are TRBV28 and TRBJ2-7; D uncertain. This CDR3 has 12 amino acids. Germline V gene lookup returns CDR1 MDHEN and CDR2 SYDVKM. V gave up 4 bases and J gave up 4 bases, with 8 bases separating them. CDR3 region: CASSSLVYEQYF. The CDR3 DNA is TGTGCCAGCAGTTCTCTGGTATACGAGCAGTACTTC.

This chain uses TRBV6-5 with TRBJ2-7; 8 nucleotides agree with TRBD1. CDR1 MNHEY and CDR2 SVGAGI come from the germline V gene. V shed 2 bases, J shed 3 bases, and the junction held 12 bases outside the gene matches. The CDR3 length is 17 residues. The CDR3 coding sequence is TGTGCCAGCAGTTACCCTGCCCGCGGACAGGGTAACTACGAGCAGTACTTC. This gives the protein CASSYPARGQGNYEQYF.

The chain recombines TRBV6-5 with TRBJ1-2, with D unclear. V dropped 0 bases and J dropped 13 bases, with 18 bases sitting between them. Per the germline V gene, CDR1 is MNHEY and CDR2 is SVGAGI. The CDR3 contains 14 residues. The CDR3 region has the DNA TGTGCCAGCAGTTACTCGACACCCCGTCTACTTCTCACCTTC. This encodes CASSYSTPRLLLTF.

This rearrangement joins TRBV24-1 to TRBJ2-5; tentative D call: TRBD2 (5 bases). Germline V gives CDR1 KGHDR, CDR2 SFDVKD. V lost 2 bases to trimming and J lost 5 bases, with 20 bases between them. This CDR3 is 17 amino acids long. The DNA of the CDR3 is TGTGCCACCAGTGATTCCAACCGTCCCAGATCGGGGGAGACCCAGTACTTC. It specifies CATSDSNRPRSGETQYF.

The genes are TRBV28 and TRBJ1-1; a weak D match, TRBD1 (5 bases). CDR1 and CDR2 (germline): MDHEN, SYDVKM. V lost 5 bases to trimming and J lost 1 base, with 17 bases between them. The CDR3 consists of 16 residues. CDR3 protein: CASSRKRQLKNTEAFF. CDR3 DNA sequence: TGTGCCAGCAGTAGGAAGAGACAGCTAAAGAACACTGAAGCTTTCTTT.

There are a few counts of this clonotype. The chain carries TRBV4-2 and TRBJ1-1; D is unresolved. CDR1 is LGHNA, CDR2 YNFKEQ, per germline. The germline V and J ends were trimmed by 0 bases and 1 base, with 6 bases remaining between them. This CDR3 has 14 residues. The DNA of the CDR3 is TGTGCCAGCAGCCAAGAGCGGTGGAACACTGAAGCTTTCTTT. This encodes CASSQERWNTEAFF.

V gene TRBV19 combines with J gene TRBJ2-6, with D perhaps being TRBD1 or TRBD2 (5 bases each). Germline CDR1 is LNHDA and CDR2 is SQIVND (reference sequence). V was pared by 6 bases and J by 0 bases, with 12 bases between. This CDR3 region has 16 residues. The CDR3 protein is CASRGPEGSGANVLTF. DNA for the CDR3: TGTGCCAGTAGGGGACCGGAAGGCTCTGGGGCCAACGTCCTGACTTTC.

The CDR3 spells CASSQQDRITNTGELFF. CDR3 DNA sequence: TGCGCCAGCAGCCAGCAGGACAGGATTACGAACACCGGGGAGCTGTTTTTT. This sequence joins TRBV4-3 and TRBJ2-2, with TRBD1 matching 7 bases. Germline lookup yields CDR1 LGHNA and CDR2 YSLEER. This CDR3 has 17 residues. Trimming at V came to 3 bases and at J to 0 bases, leaving 7 bases not matched to a gene.

This rearrangement joins TRBV20-1 to TRBJ2-1; D possibly corresponds to TRBD2 (6 bases). CDR3 length: 15 residues. Germline V gene lookup returns CDR1 DFQATT and CDR2 SNEGSKA (reference sequence). V lost 3 bases and J lost 4, with 16 bases in between. CDR3 region: CSASPPTRLYNEQFF. The CDR3 DNA reads as TGCAGTGCTAGTCCCCCGACTAGGTTATACAATGAGCAGTTCTTC.

The chain has TRBV12-3 or TRBV12-4 and TRBJ2-7; unclear D gene. This CDR3 comprises 12 residues. The V end was cut by 4 bases, the J end by 3 bases, with 7 bases between. The CDR3 DNA reads as TGTGCCAGCAGTTCCTGGATCTACGAGCAGTACTTC. Translation: CASSSWIYEQYF.